This T cell receptor (beta chain) was identified during a study of cytotoxic CD8 clonotypes in ibrutinib-treated CLL. Study-level information: Response samples were taken after a median roughly twelve months of treatment, range 6 to 36.

General study results and limits: Sample timing was unmatched between remission and later-progressing patients; lymph nodes unstudied. Clonality showed a rise at ibrutinib response that reversed toward baseline at progression.

As to this clone: Its antigen is still unknown.

Clones were read by immunoSEQ multiplex PCR, and TCRdb kept only the in-frame ones, dropping some. Of 130,000 or so clones listed, over 60% are singletons. CDR3 length: 11 residues. V was trimmed by 6 bases and J by 10 bases, leaving 9 bases between them. In germline, CDR1 is SEHNR, CDR2 FQNEAQ (reference sequence). This material consisted of PBMCs, taken after 12 months of ibrutinib treatment. The chain uses TRBV7-9 and TRBJ2-2; D remains unclear. This TCR derives from a human donor with chronic lymphocytic leukemia. The CDR3 region is CASSSLAELFF. In DNA form, the CDR3 reads TGTGCCAGCAGTTCACTGGCGGAGCTGTTTTTT.